This TCR beta chain is from a study of PD-L1 blockade in urothelial cancer (dated by TCRdb to the late 2010s). In terms of the full investigation: All patients started therapy in the mid-2010s and received atezolizumab 1,200 mg intravenously every 3 weeks. About 85% of the roughly 30 patients were males with bladder-origin urothelial cancer, and about 65% of the 29 reported a prior smoking history. An ECOG performance status of 0 or 1 was recorded for the patients, and 0 to 3 prior chemotherapy regimens had been received by the patients. Blood samples were analyzed 3 weeks after the start of treatment (second dose) and 6 weeks after the start of treatment. Blood samples gave median yields of about 150,000 T cells and 65,000 to 85,000 unique TCRs, along with a median clonality of roughly 0.08. The study was an exploratory multi-omic analysis of somatic, immune and clinical correlates of response to PD-L1 blockade with atezolizumab in urothelial cancer. TCR sequencing covered pretreatment tumor samples and matched, serially collected peripheral blood taken before and after atezolizumab treatment. Durable clinical benefit meant progression-free survival longer than 6 months, and TCR features were also tested against progression-free and overall survival. In the same patients, whole exome sequencing and RNA sequencing of pretreatment tumors were performed in addition to TCR sequencing. Durable clinical benefit was achieved by nine patients but not by the remaining 20. Pretreatment blood TCR-seq was available for about 30 patients, at least one posttreatment blood collection was obtained for around 25 patients, and tumor TCR-seq was available for around 25 patients. Study-level results and caveats: Because the sample size was small (n ≈ 27) and many exploratory analyses were performed, the results are intended to be hypothesis-generating. Among patients with durable benefit, tumor-associated TCR clones showed greater expansion in peripheral blood 3 weeks after treatment started (n ≈ 23, p = 0.022). Improved progression-free and overall survival was found to be associated with pretreatment peripheral blood TCR clonality below the median.

Synthetic TCR analog templates were spiked into each PCR so that absolute template abundance could be estimated from read counts. The immunoSEQ assay was used to amplify TCRbeta CDR3 regions from genomic DNA with bias-controlled V and J gene primers. Sequencing of rearranged TCRbeta segments was performed at approximately 20X coverage. The paper's processing steps were these. Sequencing errors were corrected by clustering and CDR3s were annotated against IMGT to assign V, D and J genes. Out-of-frame and stop-codon sequences were excluded, and only productive TCRbeta rearrangements were used in downstream analyses. Clonality was calculated as one minus the Shannon entropy normalized by the log of the number of unique productive sequences. Fisher's exact test with Benjamini-Hochberg correction, using a cutoff of adjusted p below 0.01, was how clones that differed between time points or between blood and tumor were identified. In TCRdb, the immuneACCESS table is reduced to in-frame sequences with V and J assigned. These tables do not hold every clone; where another copy was compared, an unresolved V gene accounts for under half, and the others remain unexplained. The V and J calls and clone size are taken from that table; D and trimming were inferred from the DNA. The sample yields under 100,000 clones; around 76% were counted once. The leading ten clones occupy approximately 9.5% of the sample.

A total of roughly 30 patients with locally advanced or metastatic urothelial carcinoma, treated at Memorial Sloan Kettering on a trial protocol, made up the cohort. Peripheral blood mononuclear cells were collected pretreatment and during treatment, at between 1 and 8 total time points per patient. The Qiagen DNeasy Blood extraction kit was used to purify genomic DNA from total PBMCs and tumor samples. Collected pretreatment and during treatment, PBMCs were isolated and stored as previously described. From a lookup of the germline V gene, CDR1 and CDR2 are SGHTS and YDEGEE. The germline V and J ends show losses of 1 base and 1 base respectively, and no gene match explains 9 bases of the junction. Spanning cysteine to phenylalanine, the CDR3 consists of 18 amino acids. Left in the record is the CDR3 DNA by itself, 54 bases read in frame from the first base. As for this clone: Its antigen remains unidentified. The sample holds no much larger clone one base away, and base qualities are not on file.

The TCR was taken from a man between 65 and 85 years old with urothelial cancer. The V and J segments used are TRBV5-8 and TRBJ2-3; TRBD2 agrees with 10 junctional bases. The sequencing used PBMCs, collected around atezolizumab (anti-PD-L1) treatment. The nucleotide sequence is TGTGCCAGCAGCTTGAGAACTAGCGGGGCGGGAGGCACAGATACGCAGTATTTT. Its amino acids are CASSLRTSGAGGTDTQYF.